These 15 T cell receptor beta chains were all obtained from the same sample, sequenced in a study of blood T cell repertoires in COVID-19. Using immunoSEQ multiplex PCR, the repertoire was profiled, and TCRdb retains in-frame clones only, with some absent. The table shows just over 150,000 clones, with roughly 90% occurring only once. Sequencing used PBMCs or T cells enriched from blood (not recorded which). The receptors were sampled from a woman between 50 and 59 years old who had recovered from COVID-19.

The sample holds a few counts of this clone. The rearrangement uses TRBV6-5 and TRBJ1-5; 9 bases map to TRBD1. Losses at the gene ends were 2 bases for V and 5 bases for J; bases not matched to a gene: 4. Germline V CDR1 and CDR2: MNHEY, SVGAGI. This CDR3 is 15 amino acids long. The CDR3 bases are TGTGCCAGCAGTTACGGGACAGGGCCCCATCAGCCCCAGCATTTT. Protein sequence: CASSYGTGPHQPQHF.

The V and J genes are TRBV19 and TRBJ2-4, with 8 bases matching TRBD2. Germline trimming cut 8 bases from V and 0 bases from J; bases unmatched to any gene: 15. CDR1 LNHDA and CDR2 SQIVND come from the germline V gene (reference sequence). CDR3 length: 18 amino acids. CDR3 in DNA: TGTGCCAGTCCCTCGGGGGGGACCTTTCTCCAAGCCAAAAACATTCAGTACTTC. It translates to CASPSGGTFLQAKNIQYF.

The chain has TRBV18 and TRBJ2-3; TRBD1 matches at 9 bases. Germline assignment: CDR1 KGHSH and CDR2 LQKENI. Trimming at V came to 6 bases and at J to 3 bases, leaving 4 bases not matched to a gene. CDR3 size: 14 residues. As DNA, the CDR3 is TGTGCCAGCTCGAGGGACAGGGTGACAGATACGCAGTATTTT. Translated, it gives CASSRDRVTDTQYF.

This clone was recorded once. This chain joins TRBV19 and TRBJ2-2; possible D gene TRBD1, 6 bases. This CDR3 has 15 residues. Per the germline V gene, CDR1 is LNHDA and CDR2 is SQIVND (reference sequence). V gave up 7 bases and J gave up 0 bases, with 12 bases separating them. CDR3 DNA: TGTGCCAGTAACTCCGGGACAACGAACACCGGGGAGCTGTTTTTT. It codes for CASNSGTTNTGELFF. The variable domain in full, completed from reference TRBV19 and TRBJ2-2, reads DGGITQSPKYLFRKEGQNVTLSCEQNLNHDAMYWYRQDPGQGLRLIYYSQIVNDFQKGDIAEGYSVSREKKESFPLTVTSAQKNPTAFYLCASNSGTTNTGELFFGEGSRLTVL.

The genes are TRBV5-4 and TRBJ1-5; D unclear. Germline V CDR1 and CDR2: SGHNT, YYREEE (reference sequence). The length of the CDR3 is 14 residues. V was pared by 4 bases and J by 0 bases, with 8 bases between. Here the CDR3 reads CASSVRNSNQPQHF. CDR3 sequence (DNA): TGTGCCAGCAGCGTCAGGAATAGCAATCAGCCCCAGCATTTT.

The chain has TRBV19 and TRBJ1-2; D not resolved. The CDR3 contains 12 residues. V was cut by 7 bases and J by 8 bases, with 14 bases left in between. Looked up from germline, CDR1 is LNHDA and CDR2 is SQIVND (reference sequence). CDR3 sequence: CASTNPTGGYTF. The DNA of the CDR3 is TGTGCCAGTACAAACCCGACGGGAGGCTACACCTTC.

The gene calls are TRBV7-9 and TRBJ1-5; D is perhaps TRBD1 (6 bases). The germline CDR1 and CDR2 sequences are SEHNR and FQNEAQ (reference sequence). Trimming left V 1 base short and J 7 bases short, with 14 bases between. The CDR3 spans 15 residues. The DNA for the CDR3 is TGTGCCAGCAGCTTAGAGGGGGGGCCAGGGCAGCCCCAGCATTTT. Encoded protein: CASSLEGGPGQPQHF.

V usage is TRBV7-9 and J usage is TRBJ2-1; 10 nucleotides match TRBD2. The CDR3 sequence is 16 residues long. Germline V gene data show CDR1 as SEHNR and CDR2 as FQNEAQ (reference sequence). After removal of 2 bases from V and 6 bases from J, the junction contained 7 bases not matched to a gene. The CDR3 is CASSLLVAGGGNEQFF. The CDR3 coding sequence is TGTGCCAGCAGCTTATTGGTAGCGGGGGGTGGCAATGAGCAGTTCTTC.

This clone was observed once. The chain employs TRBV5-8 and TRBJ1-1, with D hard to call. Germline values: CDR1 SGHTS, CDR2 YDEGEE. Trimming cost V 4 bases and J 8 bases, with 9 bases left between them. This CDR3 spans 11 amino acids. The CDR3 coding sequence is TGTGCCAGCAGCCGACTCTCCGAAGCTTTCTTT. This codes for CASSRLSEAFF.

The chain employs TRBV7-6 and TRBJ2-2, with unresolved D. The CDR3 loop spans 14 amino acids. Germline CDR1 reads SGHVS; CDR2 reads FNYEAQ. V was trimmed by 4 bases and J by 1 base, leaving 7 bases between them. Here the CDR3 DNA reads TGTGCCAGCAGCTCAAAGCGGAACACCGGGGAGCTGTTTTTT. Its translation is CASSSKRNTGELFF. Full variable domain (rest looked up from reference TRBV7-6 and TRBJ2-2): GAGVSQSPRYKVTKRGQDVALRCDPISGHVSLYWYRQALGQGPEFLTYFNYEAQQDKSGLPNDRFSAERPEGSISTLTIQRTEQRDSAMYRCASSSKRNTGELFFGEGSRLTVL.

This clone was counted a few times. The V call is TRBV10-1, the J call TRBJ1-2; D is unclear. Per the germline V gene, CDR1 is WNHNN and CDR2 is SYGVQD (reference sequence). The CDR3 spans 14 residues. V lost 3 bases and J lost 4, with 12 bases in between. DNA for the CDR3: TGCGCCAGCAGTGATTATCACTGCCCCTATGGCTACACCTTC. As protein: CASSDYHCPYGYTF.

In its sample, this clone was seen a few times. V and J are TRBV5-4 and TRBJ2-2; no clear D. Trimming removed 6 bases at V and 0 bases at J, with 9 bases between. The CDR3 consists of 14 residues. Germline values: CDR1 SGHNT, CDR2 YYREEE (reference sequence). The CDR3 sequence: CASNIGPNTGELFF. The CDR3 DNA is TGTGCCAGCAACATTGGGCCGAACACCGGGGAGCTGTTTTTT.

This clone is a singleton in its sample. The CDR3 sequence: CASGLTTSGTYEQYF. CDR3 DNA: TGTGCTAGTGGTTTGACGACTAGCGGGACCTACGAGCAGTACTTC. The rearrangement links TRBV12-5 to TRBJ2-7; 11 bases align to TRBD2. Germline V gene data show CDR1 as LGHNT and CDR2 as FRNRAP. Trimming at V came to 2 bases and at J to 2 bases, leaving 2 bases not matched to a gene. CDR3 length equals 15 residues.

The chain has TRBV6-5 and TRBJ1-1, with 12 bases lining up with TRBD1. CDR3 length equals 15 residues. Trimming removed 9 bases from V and 5 bases from J; junction bases left unmatched: 10. CDR1 is MNHEY and CDR2 is SVGAGI in the germline V gene. This CDR3 is CASTGQGASWTEAFF. As DNA, the CDR3 is TGTGCCAGTACGGGACAGGGGGCCTCGTGGACTGAAGCTTTCTTT.

The rearrangement joins TRBV5-5 to TRBJ1-1; 7 nucleotides agree with TRBD1. The CDR3 is made up of 13 amino acids. V gave up 1 base and J gave up 6 bases; unmatched junction bases: 3. Germline CDR1 and CDR2: SGHKS and YYEKEE (reference sequence). CDR3 sequence: CASSLQGVPEAFF. CDR3 bases: TGTGCCAGCAGCTTGCAGGGGGTCCCTGAAGCTTTCTTT.